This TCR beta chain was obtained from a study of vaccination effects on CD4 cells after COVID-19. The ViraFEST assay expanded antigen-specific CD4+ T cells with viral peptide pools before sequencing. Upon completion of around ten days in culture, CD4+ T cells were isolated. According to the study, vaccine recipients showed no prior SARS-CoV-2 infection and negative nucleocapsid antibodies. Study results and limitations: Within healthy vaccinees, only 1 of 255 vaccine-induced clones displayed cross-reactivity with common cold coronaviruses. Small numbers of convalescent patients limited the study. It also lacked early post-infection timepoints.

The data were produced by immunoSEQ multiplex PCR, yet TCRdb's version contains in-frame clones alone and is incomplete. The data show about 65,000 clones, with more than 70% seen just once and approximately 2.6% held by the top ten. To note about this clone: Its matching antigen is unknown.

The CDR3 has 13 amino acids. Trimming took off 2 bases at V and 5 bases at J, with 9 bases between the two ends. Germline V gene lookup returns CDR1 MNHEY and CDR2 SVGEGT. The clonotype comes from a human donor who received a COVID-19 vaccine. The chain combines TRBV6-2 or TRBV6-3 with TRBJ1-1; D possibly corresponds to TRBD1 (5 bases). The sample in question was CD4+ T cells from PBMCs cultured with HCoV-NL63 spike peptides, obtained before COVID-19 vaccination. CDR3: CASSYGTDTEAFF. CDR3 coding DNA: TGTGCCAGCAGTTACGGGACGGATACTGAAGCTTTCTTT.